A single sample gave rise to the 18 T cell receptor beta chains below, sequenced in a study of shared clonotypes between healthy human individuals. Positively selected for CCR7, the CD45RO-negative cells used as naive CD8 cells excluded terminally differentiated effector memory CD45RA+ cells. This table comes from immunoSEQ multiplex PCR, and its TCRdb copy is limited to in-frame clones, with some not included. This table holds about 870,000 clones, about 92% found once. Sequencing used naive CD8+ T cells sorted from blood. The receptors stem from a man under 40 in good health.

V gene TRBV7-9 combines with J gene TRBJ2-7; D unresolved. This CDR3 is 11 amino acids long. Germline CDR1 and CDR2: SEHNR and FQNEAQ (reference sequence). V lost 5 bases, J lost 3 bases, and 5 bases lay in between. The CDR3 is CASSTNYEQYF. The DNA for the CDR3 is TGTGCCAGCAGCACGAACTACGAGCAGTACTTC.

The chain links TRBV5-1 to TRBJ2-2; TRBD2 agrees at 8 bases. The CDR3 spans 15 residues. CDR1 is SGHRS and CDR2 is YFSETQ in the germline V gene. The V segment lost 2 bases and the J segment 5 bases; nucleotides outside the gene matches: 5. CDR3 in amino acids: CASSFSGDSTGELFF. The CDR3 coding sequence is TGCGCCAGCAGCTTTAGCGGGGATTCTACCGGGGAGCTGTTTTTT.

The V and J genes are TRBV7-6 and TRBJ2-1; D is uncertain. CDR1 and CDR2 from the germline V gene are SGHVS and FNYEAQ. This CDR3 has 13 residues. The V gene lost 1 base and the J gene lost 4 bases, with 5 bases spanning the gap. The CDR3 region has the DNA TGTGCCAGCAGCTTAGGGATTTACAATGAGCAGTTCTTC. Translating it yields CASSLGIYNEQFF.

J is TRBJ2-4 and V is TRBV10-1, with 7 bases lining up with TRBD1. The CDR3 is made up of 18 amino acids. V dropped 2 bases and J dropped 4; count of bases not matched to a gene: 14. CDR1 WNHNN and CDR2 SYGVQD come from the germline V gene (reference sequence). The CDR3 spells CASSEPTIPTGQKNIQYF. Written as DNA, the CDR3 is TGCGCCAGCAGTGAGCCCACTATTCCCACGGGACAGAAAAACATTCAGTACTTC.

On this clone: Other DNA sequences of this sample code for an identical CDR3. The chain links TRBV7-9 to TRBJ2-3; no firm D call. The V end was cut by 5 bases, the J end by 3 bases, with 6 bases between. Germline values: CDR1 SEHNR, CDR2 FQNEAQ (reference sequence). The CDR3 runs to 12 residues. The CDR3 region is CASSPSTDTQYF. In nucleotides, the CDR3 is TGTGCCAGCAGCCCCTCAACAGATACGCAGTATTTT.

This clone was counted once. CDR3: CASRDTQYF. CDR3 nucleotides: TGTGCCAGCAGGGATACGCAGTATTTT. The chain employs TRBV27 and TRBJ2-3; D gene unclear. V was cut by 6 bases and J by 6 bases, with 1 base left in between. This CDR3 is built from 9 residues. The germline V gene encodes CDR1 MNHEY and CDR2 SMNVEV (reference sequence).

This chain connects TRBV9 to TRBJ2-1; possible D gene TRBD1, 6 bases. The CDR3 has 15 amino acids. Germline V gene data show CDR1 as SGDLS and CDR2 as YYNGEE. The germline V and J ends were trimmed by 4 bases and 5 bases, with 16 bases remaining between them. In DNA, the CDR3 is TGTGCCAGCAGCCCCACCGGGACACCTAACAATGAGCAGTTCTTC. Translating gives CASSPTGTPNNEQFF.

The CDR3 sequence is CASQPGQYF. CDR3 DNA: TGTGCCAGCCAACCCGGGCAGTACTTC. The V gene is TRBV7-9, the J gene TRBJ2-7; no reliable D call. Trimming left V 8 bases short and J 9 bases short, with 8 bases between. Per the germline V gene, CDR1 is SEHNR and CDR2 is FQNEAQ (reference sequence). This CDR3 is built from 9 residues.

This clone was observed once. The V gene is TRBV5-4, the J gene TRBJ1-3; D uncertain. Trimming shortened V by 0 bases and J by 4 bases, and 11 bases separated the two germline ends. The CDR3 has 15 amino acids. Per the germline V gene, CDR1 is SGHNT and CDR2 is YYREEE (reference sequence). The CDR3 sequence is CASSLAGSPGNTIYF. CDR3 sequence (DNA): TGTGCCAGCAGCTTGGCCGGGTCCCCCGGAAACACCATATATTTT.

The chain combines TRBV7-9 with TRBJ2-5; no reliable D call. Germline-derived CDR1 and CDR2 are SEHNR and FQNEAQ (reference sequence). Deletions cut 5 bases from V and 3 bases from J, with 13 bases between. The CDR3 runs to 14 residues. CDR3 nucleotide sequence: TGTGCCAGCAGCCTATTACTGGCCAAAGAGACCCAGTACTTC. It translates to CASSLLLAKETQYF.

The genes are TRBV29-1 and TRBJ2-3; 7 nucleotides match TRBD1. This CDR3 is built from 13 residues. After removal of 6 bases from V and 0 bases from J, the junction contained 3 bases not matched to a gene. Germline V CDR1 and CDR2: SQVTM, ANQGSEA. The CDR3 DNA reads TGCAGCGTGACAGGGAGAAGCACAGATACGCAGTATTTT. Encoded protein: CSVTGRSTDTQYF.

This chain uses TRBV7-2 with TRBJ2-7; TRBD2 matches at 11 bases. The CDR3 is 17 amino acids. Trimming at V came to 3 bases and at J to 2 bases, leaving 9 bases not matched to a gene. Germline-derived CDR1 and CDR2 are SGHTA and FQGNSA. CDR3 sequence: CASSLSHLTSGAYEQYF. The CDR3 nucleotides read TGTGCCAGCAGCTTGTCCCACCTGACTAGCGGGGCCTACGAGCAGTACTTC.

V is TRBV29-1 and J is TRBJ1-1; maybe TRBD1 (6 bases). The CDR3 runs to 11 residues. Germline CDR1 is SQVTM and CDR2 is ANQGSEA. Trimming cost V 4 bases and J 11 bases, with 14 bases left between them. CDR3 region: CSVGDNLEAFF. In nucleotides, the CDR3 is TGCAGCGTTGGGGACAATCTAGAGGCTTTCTTT.

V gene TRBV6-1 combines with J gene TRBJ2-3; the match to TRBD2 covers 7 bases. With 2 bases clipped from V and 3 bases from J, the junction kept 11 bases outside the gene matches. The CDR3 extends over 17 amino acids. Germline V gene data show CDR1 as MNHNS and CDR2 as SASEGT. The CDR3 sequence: CASSETGWEGVTDTQYF. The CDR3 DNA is TGTGCCAGCAGTGAAACTGGGTGGGAGGGTGTGACAGATACGCAGTATTTT.

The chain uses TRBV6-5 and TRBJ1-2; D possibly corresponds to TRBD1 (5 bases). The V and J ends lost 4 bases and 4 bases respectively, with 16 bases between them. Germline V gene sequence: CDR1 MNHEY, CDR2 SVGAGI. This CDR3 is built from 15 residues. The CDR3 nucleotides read TGTGCCAGCAGTTTTAAACGGGACGGCACCTATGGCTACACCTTC. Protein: CASSFKRDGTYGYTF.

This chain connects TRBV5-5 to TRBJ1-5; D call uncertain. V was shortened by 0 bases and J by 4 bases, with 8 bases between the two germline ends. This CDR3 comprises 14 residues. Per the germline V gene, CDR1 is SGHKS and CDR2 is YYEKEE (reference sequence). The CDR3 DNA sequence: TGTGCCAGCAGCTTGGCAGGAGTTAATCAGCCCCAGCATTTT. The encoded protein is CASSLAGVNQPQHF.

Here the CDR3 DNA reads TGTGCCAGCAGTTCCGGAACAGGGGGCGAAAAGGGTGAAAAACTGTTTTTT. It codes for CASSSGTGGEKGEKLFF. The J gene is TRBJ1-4, the V gene TRBV28; 9 nucleotides align to TRBD1. This CDR3 is 17 amino acids long. Trimming cost V 4 bases and J 7 bases; bases outside gene matches: 13. In germline, CDR1 is MDHEN, CDR2 SYDVKM. Combining the CDR3 with reference TRBV28 and TRBJ1-4 gives the whole variable domain DVKVTQSSRYLVKRTGEKVFLECVQDMDHENMFWYRQDPGLGLRLIYFSYDVKMKEKGDIPEGYSVSREKKERFSLILESASTNQTSMYLCASSSGTGGEKGEKLFFGSGTQLSVL.

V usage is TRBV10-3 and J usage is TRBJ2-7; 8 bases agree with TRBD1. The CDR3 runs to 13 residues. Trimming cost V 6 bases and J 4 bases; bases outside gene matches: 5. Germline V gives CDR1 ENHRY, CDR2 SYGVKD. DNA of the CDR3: TGTGCCATCAGAGGACAGGGCAGTTACGAGCAGTACTTC. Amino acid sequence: CAIRGQGSYEQYF.